This T cell receptor beta chain was recorded in a study of T-cell reconstitution after alpha-beta-depleted transplantation in children. Looked up from germline, CDR1 is SGHRS and CDR2 is YFSETQ. This CDR3 comprises 16 residues. V gave up 4 bases and J gave up 3 bases; unmatched junction bases: 7. Researchers prepared the TCRbeta library using unique molecular identifiers, the study reports. Each CDR3 protein is one row after TCRdb ran MiXCR on the PCR reads. The top ten clones hold 4% to 5% of a sample with about 610,000 distinct CDR3 sequences, roughly a tenth of them seen once. This receptor was obtained from a human donor who donated a stem cell graft to a child with acute myeloid leukemia. Specimen: PBMCs from the stem cell graft donor, collected from the stem cell graft. This chain joins TRBV5-1 and TRBJ2-3; the match to TRBD2 covers 11 bases. CDR3 loop: CASSRGTSGTTDTQYF. The CDR3 DNA reads as TGCGCCAGCAGCCGCGGGACTAGCGGAACTACAGATACGCAGTATTTT.